A selection of T cell receptor beta chains follows, all from one sample in a study of vaccination effects on CD4 cells after COVID-19. Sequenced by immunoSEQ multiplex PCR; TCRdb stores in-frame clones only, minus some. The data contain 57,000 or so clones, around 78% of them seen just once; the ten biggest clones take up around 1.2%. These receptors have no identified antigens. The sample was CD4+ T cells from PBMCs cultured with HCoV-229E spike peptides, taken after COVID-19 vaccination. These receptor sequences come from a human donor who received a COVID-19 vaccine. Each CDR3 is given with its conserved first and last residue. The D gene is left open where the match is weak. Clone size appears in some rows only: once, few, many, or a class for an expanded clone.

V gene,clone size,J gene,D gene,CDR3 protein,CDR3 DNA
TRBV24-1,-,TRBJ2-5,TRBD2,CATSEHPTSGTQETQYF,TGTGCCACCAGTGAGCACCCGACTAGCGGCACCCAAGAGACCCAGTACTTC
TRBV5-6,-,TRBJ1-1,-,CASSWVDRPNTEAFF,TGTGCCAGCAGCTGGGTAGACAGACCGAACACTGAAGCTTTCTTT
TRBV19,-,TRBJ2-3,-,CSGATTDTQYF,TGTTCAGGGGCGACCACAGATACGCAGTATTTT
TRBV21-1,-,TRBJ2-4,-,CASSTQTDILAKNIQYF,TGTGCCAGCAGCACCCAGACCGATATTCTAGCCAAAAACATTCAGTACTTC
TRBV4-2,few,TRBJ1-5,TRBD1,CASSFDREQPQHF,TGTGCCAGCAGCTTCGACAGGGAACAGCCCCAGCATTTT
TRBV6-4,-,TRBJ1-4,-,CASRDGEKLFF,TGTGCCAGCAGGGATGGAGAAAAACTGTTTTTT
TRBV19,-,TRBJ2-1,-,CASSPPGSRNEQFF,TGTGCCAGTAGTCCGCCCGGATCAAGGAATGAGCAGTTCTTC
TRBV6-6,few,TRBJ2-2,-,CASSPRGADTGELFF,TGTGCCAGCAGTCCCCGGGGGGCTGACACCGGGGAGCTGTTTTTT
TRBV19,-,TRBJ1-1,TRBD1,CASSFGDSRTEAFF,TGTGCCAGTAGTTTTGGGGACAGCCGTACTGAAGCTTTCTTT
TRBV3-1/TRBV3-2,-,TRBJ2-3,TRBD2,CASSQDRLAGTDTQYF,TGTGCCAGCAGCCAAGATCGACTAGCGGGCACAGATACGCAGTATTTT
TRBV2,-,TRBJ1-4,-,CASSEYGARREKLFF,TGTGCCAGCAGTGAATACGGGGCGAGACGGGAAAAACTGTTTTTT
TRBV6-6,few,TRBJ2-1,-,CASSYEGRLSNEQFF,TGTGCCAGCAGTTACGAGGGGCGCCTGAGCAATGAGCAGTTCTTC
TRBV5-1,-,TRBJ2-3,TRBD2,CASSYRGGGTDTQYF,TGCGCCAGCAGTTACCGGGGGGGCGGCACAGATACGCAGTATTTT
TRBV9,-,TRBJ2-6,-,CASSVGGSGANVLTF,TGTGCCAGCAGCGTAGGGGGCTCTGGGGCCAACGTCCTGACTTTC
TRBV28,-,TRBJ1-1,-,CASSLLPGQGGSWAFF,TGTGCCAGCAGTTTGCTTCCCGGGCAGGGAGGTTCTTGGGCTTTCTTT
TRBV29-1,-,TRBJ2-2,TRBD2,CSARISGGAVGELFF,TGCAGCGCCAGAATTAGCGGGGGGGCCGTCGGGGAGCTGTTTTTT
TRBV7-2,-,TRBJ2-5,TRBD1,CASSTGQGRMETQYF,TGTGCCAGCAGCACTGGACAGGGGCGTATGGAGACCCAGTACTTC
TRBV9,-,TRBJ1-1,TRBD1,CASSSIGTGGTEAFF,TGTGCCAGCAGCTCAATCGGGACAGGGGGCACTGAAGCTTTCTTT
TRBV28,-,TRBJ1-5,-,CASSRTRSQPQHF,TGTGCCAGCAGCCGTACGAGAAGCCAGCCCCAGCATTTT
TRBV11-2,-,TRBJ1-5,-,CASPVGRDSNQPQHF,TGTGCCAGCCCCGTAGGCAGGGATAGCAATCAGCCCCAGCATTTT
TRBV6-5,-,TRBJ1-1,-,CASSWSGSTEAFF,TGTGCCAGCAGTTGGTCCGGGAGCACTGAAGCTTTCTTT
TRBV6-5,once,TRBJ2-3,-,CASSYRYSSADTQYF,TGTGCCAGCAGTTACCGTTACAGCAGCGCAGATACGCAGTATTTT
TRBV28,once,TRBJ1-2,-,CASSLSGTAVSYTF,TGTGCCAGCAGTTTGAGCGGGACGGCAGTGAGCTACACCTTC
TRBV7-3,-,TRBJ1-6,-,CASSSRTGRDSPLHF,TGTGCCAGCAGCTCAAGGACGGGGAGAGATTCACCCCTCCACTTT
TRBV27,-,TRBJ2-3,TRBD2,CASSFGGGLTDTQYF,TGTGCCAGCAGTTTCGGGGGGGGACTCACAGATACGCAGTATTTT
TRBV7-2,-,TRBJ2-1,TRBD1,CASSLLGDRGRIGNEQFF,TGTGCCAGCAGCTTATTAGGTGACAGGGGGAGAATTGGGAATGAGCAGTTCTTC
TRBV20-1,-,TRBJ1-1,-,CAGYSNTEAFF,TGCGCAGGGTATTCGAACACTGAAGCTTTCTTT
TRBV9,-,TRBJ2-3,-,CASSARTSTDTQYF,TGTGCCAGCAGCGCTCGGACAAGCACAGATACGCAGTATTTT
TRBV7-2,-,TRBJ2-4,-,CASSLDRGRHIQYF,TGTGCCAGCAGCTTAGACCGGGGACGGCACATTCAGTACTTC
TRBV19,few,TRBJ1-5,-,CASSIRLQPQHF,TGTGCCAGTAGTATCCGACTCCAGCCCCAGCATTTT
TRBV19,few,TRBJ2-1,TRBD2,CASSIDRGDATPNEQFF,TGTGCCAGTAGTATAGATCGGGGGGACGCCACCCCTAATGAGCAGTTCTTC
TRBV9,-,TRBJ2-5,-,CASSADWVPRETQYF,TGTGCCAGCAGCGCCGATTGGGTGCCCCGGGAGACCCAGTACTTC
TRBV3-1/TRBV3-2,few,TRBJ1-2,-,CASSQDRWEEGYTF,TGTGCCAGCAGCCAAGATAGGTGGGAAGAGGGCTACACCTTC